A selection of T cell receptor beta chains follows, all from one sample in a study of identifying expanded T cells in peripheral blood. Assay used: immunoSEQ multiplex PCR; TCRdb lists only in-frame clones, some missing. In the table there are 90,000 or so clones, 85% to 90% of which are singletons. The specimen was blood. The receptors were gathered from a person aged 18 to 75 in good health. Both conserved end residues are part of each CDR3. A D gene is named only where the DNA matches it firmly. Rows may omit the clone size; those that give it use once, few, many or a size class.

V,D,length,size,J,DNA,CDR3
TRBV4-1,TRBD2,15,NA,TRBJ2-7,TGCGCCAGCAGCCAAGTAGCGGGGGGGGTCTACGAGCAGTACTTC,CASSQVAGGVYEQYF
TRBV7-9,NA,13,NA,TRBJ1-5,TGTGCCAGCAGCTTGGGGTTTAGTCAGCCCCAGCATTTT,CASSLGFSQPQHF
TRBV7-9,NA,13,NA,TRBJ1-2,TGTGCCAGCAGCTTAGAGGCGGACTATGGCTACACCTTC,CASSLEADYGYTF
TRBV14,NA,15,NA,TRBJ1-6,TGTGCCAGCAGCCAAGAGCAGGCGAGAAATTCACCCCTCCACTTT,CASSQEQARNSPLHF
TRBV5-6,NA,14,NA,TRBJ1-6,TGTGCCAGCAACCATGCGTTTGCGAATTCACCCCTCCACTTT,CASNHAFANSPLHF
TRBV7-2,TRBD1,13,NA,TRBJ1-1,TGTGCCAGCAGCCGACAGGGGGAGGCTGAAGCTTTCTTT,CASSRQGEAEAFF
TRBV28,TRBD1,14,NA,TRBJ1-5,TGTGCCAGCAGCGCGACAGGGAAAATTCAGCCCCAGCATTTT,CASSATGKIQPQHF
TRBV30,TRBD2,12,NA,TRBJ2-5,TGTGCCTGGGTAGCGGGGGGGGAGACCCAGTACTTC,CAWVAGGETQYF
TRBV11-2,NA,14,NA,TRBJ2-2,TGTGCCAGCAGCTTAGATCAGGGAGCCGGGGAGCTGTTTTTT,CASSLDQGAGELFF
TRBV28,NA,14,NA,TRBJ2-3,TGTGCCAGCAGTTCCCCGGACTCCACAGATACGCAGTATTTT,CASSSPDSTDTQYF
TRBV21-1,NA,12,NA,TRBJ1-1,TGTGCCAGCAGCACTGGGTCTCCCGAAGCTTTCTTT,CASSTGSPEAFF
TRBV6-5,TRBD1,16,once,TRBJ1-1,TGTGCCAGCAGTTACAAAATCGGGACAGGGGTTACTGAAGCTTTCTTT,CASSYKIGTGVTEAFF
TRBV9,NA,14,NA,TRBJ1-1,TGTGCCAGCAGCGTAGGCGGTAGGAACACTGAAGCTTTCTTT,CASSVGGRNTEAFF
TRBV13,NA,11,NA,TRBJ2-7,TGTGCCAGCAGCTTAGGCGTCGAGCAGTACTTC,CASSLGVEQYF
TRBV10-3,TRBD1,18,NA,TRBJ2-5,TGTGCCATCAGTGGTCCCGGGACAGGGGTCGGGCTCGGAGAGACCCAGTACTTC,CAISGPGTGVGLGETQYF
TRBV11-3,TRBD1,14,NA,TRBJ1-1,TGTGCCAGCAGCCGAAACAGGGGTGACACTGAAGCTTTCTTT,CASSRNRGDTEAFF
TRBV4-3,NA,14,NA,TRBJ2-5,TGCGCCAGCAGCCAAGCTCACCTCCAAGAGACCCAGTACTTC,CASSQAHLQETQYF
TRBV18,NA,16,NA,TRBJ2-1,TGTGCCAGCTCACCACCGGGGGTAGGAGCCTACAATGAGCAGTTCTTC,CASSPPGVGAYNEQFF